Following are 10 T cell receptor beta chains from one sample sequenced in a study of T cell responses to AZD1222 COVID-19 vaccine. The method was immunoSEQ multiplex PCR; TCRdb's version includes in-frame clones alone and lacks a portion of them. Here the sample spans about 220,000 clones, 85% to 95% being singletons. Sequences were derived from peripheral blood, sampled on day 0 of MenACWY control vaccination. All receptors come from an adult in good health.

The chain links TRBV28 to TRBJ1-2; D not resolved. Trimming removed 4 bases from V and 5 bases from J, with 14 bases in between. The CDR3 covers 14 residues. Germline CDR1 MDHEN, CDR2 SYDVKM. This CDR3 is CASSSGVKQYGYTF. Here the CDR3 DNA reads TGTGCCAGCAGTTCCGGAGTTAAGCAATATGGCTACACCTTC.

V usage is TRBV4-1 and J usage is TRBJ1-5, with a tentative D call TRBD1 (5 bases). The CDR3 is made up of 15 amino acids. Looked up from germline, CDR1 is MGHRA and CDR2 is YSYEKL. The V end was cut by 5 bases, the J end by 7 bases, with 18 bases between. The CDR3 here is CASSAGTQKGQPQHF. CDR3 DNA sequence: TGCGCCAGCAGCGCCGGGACCCAAAAGGGACAGCCCCAGCATTTT.

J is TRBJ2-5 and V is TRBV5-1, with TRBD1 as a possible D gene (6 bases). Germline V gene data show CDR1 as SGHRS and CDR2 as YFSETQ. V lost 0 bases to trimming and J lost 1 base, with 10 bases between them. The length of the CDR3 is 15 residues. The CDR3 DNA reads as TGCGCCAGCAGCTTGGCACAGGGCGGCCAAGAGACCCAGTACTTC. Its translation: CASSLAQGGQETQYF.

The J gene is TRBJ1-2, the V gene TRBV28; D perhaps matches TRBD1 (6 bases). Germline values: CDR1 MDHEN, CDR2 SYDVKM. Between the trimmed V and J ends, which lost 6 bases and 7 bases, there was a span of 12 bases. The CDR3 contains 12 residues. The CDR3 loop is CASSGTLGGYTF. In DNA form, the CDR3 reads TGTGCCAGCAGCGGGACACTTGGTGGCTACACCTTC.

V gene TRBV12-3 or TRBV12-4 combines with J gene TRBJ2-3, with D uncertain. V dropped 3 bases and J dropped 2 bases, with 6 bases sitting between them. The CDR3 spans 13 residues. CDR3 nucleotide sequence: TGTGCCAGCAGTTTGGGGTACACAGATACGCAGTATTTT. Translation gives CASSLGYTDTQYF.

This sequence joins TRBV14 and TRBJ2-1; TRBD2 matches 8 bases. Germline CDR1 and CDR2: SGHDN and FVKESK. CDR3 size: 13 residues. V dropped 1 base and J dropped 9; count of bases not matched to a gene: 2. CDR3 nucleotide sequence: TGTGCCAGCAGCCAAGTGGCGGGGGGTGAGCAGTTCTTC. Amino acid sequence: CASSQVAGGEQFF.

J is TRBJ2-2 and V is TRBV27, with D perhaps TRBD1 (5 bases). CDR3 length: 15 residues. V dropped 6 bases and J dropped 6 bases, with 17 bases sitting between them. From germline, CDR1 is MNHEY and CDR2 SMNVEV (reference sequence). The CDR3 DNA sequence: TGTGCCAGCAGATACGACAGTTTGGTCCCCGGGGAGCTGTTTTTT. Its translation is CASRYDSLVPGELFF.

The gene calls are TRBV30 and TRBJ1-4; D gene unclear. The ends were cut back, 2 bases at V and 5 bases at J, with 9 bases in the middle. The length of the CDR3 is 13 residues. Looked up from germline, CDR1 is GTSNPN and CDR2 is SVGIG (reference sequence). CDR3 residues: CAWSRQANEKLFF. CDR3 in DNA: TGTGCCTGGAGTAGGCAGGCGAATGAAAAACTGTTTTTT.

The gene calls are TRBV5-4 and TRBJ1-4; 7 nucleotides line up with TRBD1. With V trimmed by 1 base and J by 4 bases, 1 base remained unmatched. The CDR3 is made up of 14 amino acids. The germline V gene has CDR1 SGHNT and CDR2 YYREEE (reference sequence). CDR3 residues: CASSLSGGNEKLFF. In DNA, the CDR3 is TGTGCCAGCAGCTTGTCAGGGGGTAATGAAAAACTGTTTTTT. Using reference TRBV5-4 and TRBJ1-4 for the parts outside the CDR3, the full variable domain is ETGVTQSPTHLIKTRGQQVTLRCSSQSGHNTVSWYQQALGQGPQFIFQYYREEENGRGNFPPRFSGLQFPNYSSELNVNALELDDSALYLCASSLSGGNEKLFFGSGTQLSVL.

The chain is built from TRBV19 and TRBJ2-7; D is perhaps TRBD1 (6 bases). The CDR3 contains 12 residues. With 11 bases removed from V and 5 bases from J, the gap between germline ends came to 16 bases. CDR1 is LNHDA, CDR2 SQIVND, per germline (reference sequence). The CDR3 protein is CAETGTVNEQYF. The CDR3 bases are TGTGCCGAGACAGGTACGGTGAACGAGCAGTACTTC. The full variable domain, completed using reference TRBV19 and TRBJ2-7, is DGGITQSPKYLFRKEGQNVTLSCEQNLNHDAMYWYRQDPGQGLRLIYYSQIVNDFQKGDIAEGYSVSREKKESFPLTVTSAQKNPTAFYLCAETGTVNEQYFGPGTRLTVT.